This T cell receptor beta chain emerged from a study of T cells in Graves' hyperthyroidism and ophthalmopathy. It was RNA transcripts that yielded the amplified TCR beta CDR3 regions. A set of HTBI primers served as the primers for a first-round RT-PCR of the TCR CDR3. MiXCR, run by TCRdb on the multiplex PCR reads, gives a single entry per CDR3 protein. The table lists about 360,000 distinct CDR3 sequences, approximately 14% of them singletons. Study-wide points: Blood also carried most thyroid clonotypes expanded above 0.001.

The germline V gene has CDR1 KGHSH and CDR2 LQKENI. The V end was cut by 3 bases, the J end by 7 bases, with 16 bases between. The CDR3 is 15 residues long. This clonotype has ten or more counts. Its antigen remains unknown. This clonotype originated in a woman younger than 30 with Graves' hyperthyroidism that later progressed to Graves' ophthalmopathy. The chain combines TRBV18 with TRBJ1-3; tentative D call: TRBD1 (6 bases). The sample comprised blood. This chain's CDR3 is CASSPATGLWNTIYF. For the CDR3, the DNA is TGTGCCAGCTCACCGGCGACAGGTTTATGGAACACCATATATTTT.